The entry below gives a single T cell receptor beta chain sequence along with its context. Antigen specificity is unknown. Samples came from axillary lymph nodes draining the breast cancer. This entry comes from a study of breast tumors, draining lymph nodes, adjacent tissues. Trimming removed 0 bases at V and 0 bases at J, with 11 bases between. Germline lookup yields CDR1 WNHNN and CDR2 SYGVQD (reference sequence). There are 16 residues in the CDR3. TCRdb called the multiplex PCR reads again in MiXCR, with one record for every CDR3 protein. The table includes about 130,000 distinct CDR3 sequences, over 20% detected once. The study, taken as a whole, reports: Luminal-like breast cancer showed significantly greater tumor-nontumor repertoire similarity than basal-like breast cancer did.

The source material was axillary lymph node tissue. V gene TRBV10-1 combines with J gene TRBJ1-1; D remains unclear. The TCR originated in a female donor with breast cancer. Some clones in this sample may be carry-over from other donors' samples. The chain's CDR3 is CASSESTLPMNTEAFF. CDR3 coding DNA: TGCGCCAGCAGTGAGTCAACACTCCCTATGAACACTGAAGCTTTCTTT.